Here is one TCR beta chain with its context. The record originates from a study of blood T cell repertoires in COVID-19. Study at large: T cells, B-cell-depleted T cells, or PBMCs provided the cDNA or gDNA that served as material.

In the authors' methods: Amplification of reference gene primers provided the estimated nucleated cell counts. The table came from immunoSEQ multiplex PCR; TCRdb's copy has only in-frame clones and leaves some out. The DNA gave D and trimming, while V, J and clone size come from that table. The repertoire includes 100,000 to 150,000 clones, about 83% of them detected once, and about 5.5% sits in the top ten. This CDR3 comprises 12 residues. Germline V gives CDR1 MGHDK, CDR2 SYGVNS. J was trimmed by 4 bases and V by 8 bases; bases with no gene match: 1. The genes are TRBV25-1 and TRBJ1-2; 10 nucleotides agree with TRBD1. The origin of this receptor is an elderly man with active or convalescent COVID-19. The specimen was peripheral blood. In DNA, the CDR3 is TGTGCCAGCGGACAGGGGGGCTATGGCTACACCTTC. This encodes CASGQGGYGYTF.